The sequence of this T cell receptor (beta chain) was determined in a study of shared clonotypes between healthy human individuals. The table came from immunoSEQ multiplex PCR; TCRdb's copy has only in-frame clones and leaves some out. The sample lists a few million clones, approximately 94% seen once, with roughly 0.15% in the top ten. Germline CDR1 and CDR2: SGHTA and FQGNSA. V gave up 5 bases and J gave up 2 bases, with 16 bases separating them. The CDR3 is 15 amino acids. The chain joins TRBV7-2 to TRBJ2-7; maybe TRBD2 (5 bases). The TCR was taken from a man between 18 and 35 years old in good health. Sequences were obtained from naive CD4+ T cells sorted from blood. Subset noted: CD45RA+ positively selected. The CDR3 protein is CASSPSGERTYEQYF. The CDR3, as DNA: TGTGCCAGCAGCCCGTCCGGGGAGCGGACCTACGAGCAGTACTTC.